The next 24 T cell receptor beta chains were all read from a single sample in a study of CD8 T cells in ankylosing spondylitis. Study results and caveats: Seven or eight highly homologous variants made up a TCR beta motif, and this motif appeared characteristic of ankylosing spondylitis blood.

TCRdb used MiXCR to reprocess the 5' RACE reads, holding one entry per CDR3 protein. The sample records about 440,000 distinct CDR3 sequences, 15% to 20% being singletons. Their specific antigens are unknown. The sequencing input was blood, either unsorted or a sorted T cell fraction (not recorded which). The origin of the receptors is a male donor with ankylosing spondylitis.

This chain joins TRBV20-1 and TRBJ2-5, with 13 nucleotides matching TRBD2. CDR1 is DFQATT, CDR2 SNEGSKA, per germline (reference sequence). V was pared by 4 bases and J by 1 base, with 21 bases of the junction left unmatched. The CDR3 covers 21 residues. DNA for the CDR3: TGCAGTGCTACCTCCTCGTCGGGAACTAGCGGGAGGGGGTATCTCCAAGAGACCCAGTACTTC. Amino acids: CSATSSSGTSGRGYLQETQYF.

Here the CDR3 reads CASSFPALPYEQYF. CDR3 nucleotide sequence: TGTGCCAGCAGTTTTCCCGCCTTACCCTACGAGCAGTACTTC. The chain combines TRBV28 with TRBJ2-7; D unclear. The CDR3 has 14 amino acids. The germline gives CDR1 MDHEN, CDR2 SYDVKM. With 3 bases removed from V and 2 bases from J, the gap between germline ends came to 11 bases.

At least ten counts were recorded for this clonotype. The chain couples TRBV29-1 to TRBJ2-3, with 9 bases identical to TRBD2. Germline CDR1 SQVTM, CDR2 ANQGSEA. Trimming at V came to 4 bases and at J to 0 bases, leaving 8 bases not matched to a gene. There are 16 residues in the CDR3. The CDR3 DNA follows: TGCAGCGTTGTAGGAGCGGGGGGACCTAGCACAGATACGCAGTATTTT. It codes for CSVVGAGGPSTDTQYF.

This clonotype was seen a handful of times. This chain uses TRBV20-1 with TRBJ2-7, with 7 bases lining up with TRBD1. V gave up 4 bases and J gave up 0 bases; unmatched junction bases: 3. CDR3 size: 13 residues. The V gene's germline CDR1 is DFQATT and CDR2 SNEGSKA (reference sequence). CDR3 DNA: TGCAGTGCTACCCGGGACAGCTCCTACGAGCAGTACTTC. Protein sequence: CSATRDSSYEQYF.

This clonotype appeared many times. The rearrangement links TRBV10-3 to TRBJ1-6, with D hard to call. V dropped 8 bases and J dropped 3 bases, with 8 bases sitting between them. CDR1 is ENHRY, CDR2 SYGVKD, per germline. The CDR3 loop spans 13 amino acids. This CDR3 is CAIGINYNSPLHF. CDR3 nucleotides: TGTGCCATCGGGATAAACTATAATTCACCCCTCCACTTT.

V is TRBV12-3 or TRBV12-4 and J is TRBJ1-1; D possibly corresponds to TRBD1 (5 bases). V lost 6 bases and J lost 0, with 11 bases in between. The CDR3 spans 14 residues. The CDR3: CASRRQIMNTEAFF. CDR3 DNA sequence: TGTGCCAGCAGAAGACAGATCATGAACACTGAAGCTTTCTTT.

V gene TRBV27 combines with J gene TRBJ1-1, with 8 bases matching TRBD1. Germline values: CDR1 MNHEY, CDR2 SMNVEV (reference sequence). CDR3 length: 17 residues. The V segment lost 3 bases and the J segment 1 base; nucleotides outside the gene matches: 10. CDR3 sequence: CASSFIAGQATNTEAFF. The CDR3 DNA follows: TGTGCCAGCAGTTTTATAGCGGGACAGGCCACGAACACTGAAGCTTTCTTT.

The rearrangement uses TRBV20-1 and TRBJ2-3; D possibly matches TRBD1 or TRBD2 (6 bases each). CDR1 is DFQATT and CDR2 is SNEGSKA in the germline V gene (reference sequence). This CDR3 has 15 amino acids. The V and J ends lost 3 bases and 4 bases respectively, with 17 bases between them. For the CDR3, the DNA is TGCAGTGCTAGCGGTAGCGGAAGGGGGGCAGATACGCAGTATTTT. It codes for CSASGSGRGADTQYF.

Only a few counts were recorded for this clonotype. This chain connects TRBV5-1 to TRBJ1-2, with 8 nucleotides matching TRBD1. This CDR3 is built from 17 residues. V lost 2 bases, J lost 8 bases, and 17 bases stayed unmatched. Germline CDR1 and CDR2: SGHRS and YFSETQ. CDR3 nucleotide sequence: TGCGCCAGCAGCTTAGCTGTCGAGACAGGGGATCATGGAGGCTACACCTTC. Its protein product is CASSLAVETGDHGGYTF.

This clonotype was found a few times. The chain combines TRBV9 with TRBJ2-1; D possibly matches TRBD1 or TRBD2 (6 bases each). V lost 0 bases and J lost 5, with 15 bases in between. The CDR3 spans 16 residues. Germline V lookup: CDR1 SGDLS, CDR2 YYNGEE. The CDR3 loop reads CASSVGRGRPHNEQFF. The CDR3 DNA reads TGTGCCAGCAGCGTAGGTCGGGGGCGGCCCCACAATGAGCAGTTCTTC.

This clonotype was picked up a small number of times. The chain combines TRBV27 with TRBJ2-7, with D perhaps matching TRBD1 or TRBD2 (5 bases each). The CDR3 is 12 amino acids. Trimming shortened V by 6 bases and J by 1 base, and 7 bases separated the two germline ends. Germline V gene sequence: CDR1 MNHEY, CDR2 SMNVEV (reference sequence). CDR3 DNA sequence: TGTGCCAGCAGGGGGGTATCCTACGAGCAGTACTTC. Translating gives CASRGVSYEQYF.

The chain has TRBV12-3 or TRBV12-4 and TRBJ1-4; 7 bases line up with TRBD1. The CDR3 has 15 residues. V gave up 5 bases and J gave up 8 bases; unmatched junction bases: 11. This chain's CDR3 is CASSQRPGTVEKLFF. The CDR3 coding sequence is TGTGCCAGCAGTCAACGGCCAGGGACAGTCGAAAAACTGTTTTTT.

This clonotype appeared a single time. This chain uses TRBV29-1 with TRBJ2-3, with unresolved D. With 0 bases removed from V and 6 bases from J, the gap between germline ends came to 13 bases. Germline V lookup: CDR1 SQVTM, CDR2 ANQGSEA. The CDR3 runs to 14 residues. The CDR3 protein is CSVEDSFMTDTQYF. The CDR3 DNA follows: TGCAGCGTTGAAGACAGTTTCATGACGGATACGCAGTATTTT.

The CDR3 loop is CASSRRDRDTQYF. Here the CDR3 DNA reads TGTGCCAGCAGTCGAAGGGACAGAGATACGCAGTATTTT. This chain uses TRBV27 with TRBJ2-3; 7 bases line up with TRBD1. The germline CDR1 and CDR2 sequences are MNHEY and SMNVEV (reference sequence). CDR3 length equals 13 residues. Unmatched junction bases numbered 4, after V lost 5 bases and J lost 5 bases.

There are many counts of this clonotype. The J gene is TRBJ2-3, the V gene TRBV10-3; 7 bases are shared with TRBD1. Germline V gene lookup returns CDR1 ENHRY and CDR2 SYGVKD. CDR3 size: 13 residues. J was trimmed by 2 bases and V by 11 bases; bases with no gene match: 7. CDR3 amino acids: CASKGQLTDTQYF. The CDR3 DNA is TGTGCCTCTAAGGGACAGCTCACAGATACGCAGTATTTT.

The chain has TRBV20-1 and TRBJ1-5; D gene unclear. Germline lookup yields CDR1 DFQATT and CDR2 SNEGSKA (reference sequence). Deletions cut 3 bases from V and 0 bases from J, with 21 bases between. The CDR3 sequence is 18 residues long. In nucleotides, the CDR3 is TGCAGTGCTAGTTTTCAGCTAGGGTCCTTGGGTAGCAATCAGCCCCAGCATTTT. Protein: CSASFQLGSLGSNQPQHF.

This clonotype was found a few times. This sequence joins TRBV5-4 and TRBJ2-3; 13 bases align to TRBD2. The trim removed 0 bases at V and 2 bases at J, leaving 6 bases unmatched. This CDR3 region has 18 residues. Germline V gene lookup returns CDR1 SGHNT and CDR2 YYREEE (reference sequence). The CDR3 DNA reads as TGTGCCAGCAGCTTGGGACTAGCGGGGGGCCTTCCCACAGATACGCAGTATTTT. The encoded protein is CASSLGLAGGLPTDTQYF.

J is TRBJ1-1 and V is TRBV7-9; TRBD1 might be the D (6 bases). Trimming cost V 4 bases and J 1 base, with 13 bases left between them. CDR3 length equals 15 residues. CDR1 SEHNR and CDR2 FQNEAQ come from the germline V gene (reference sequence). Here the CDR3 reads CASSSRGGGNTEAFF. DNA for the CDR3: TGTGCCAGCAGCTCTCGGGGAGGGGGGAACACTGAAGCTTTCTTT.

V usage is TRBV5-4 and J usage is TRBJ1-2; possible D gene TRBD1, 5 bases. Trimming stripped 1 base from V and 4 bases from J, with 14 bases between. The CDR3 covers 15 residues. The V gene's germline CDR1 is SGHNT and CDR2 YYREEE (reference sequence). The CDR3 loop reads CASSLLAGSLYGYTF. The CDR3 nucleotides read TGTGCCAGCAGCTTGCTGGCAGGGTCCCTCTATGGCTACACCTTC.

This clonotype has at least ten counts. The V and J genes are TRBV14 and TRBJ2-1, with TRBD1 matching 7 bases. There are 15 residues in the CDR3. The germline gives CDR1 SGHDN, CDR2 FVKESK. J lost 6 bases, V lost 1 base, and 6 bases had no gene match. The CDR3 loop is CASSQGQGGRNEQFF. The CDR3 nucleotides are TGTGCCAGCAGCCAAGGGCAAGGGGGCCGCAATGAGCAGTTCTTC.

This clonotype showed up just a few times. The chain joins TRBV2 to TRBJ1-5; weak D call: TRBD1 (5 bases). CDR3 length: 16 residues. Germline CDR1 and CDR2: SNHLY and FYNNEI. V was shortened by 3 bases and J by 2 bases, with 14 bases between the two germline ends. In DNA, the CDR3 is TGTGCCAGCAGTGATCGGGGGTGGGGGGGCAATCAGCCCCAGCATTTT. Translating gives CASSDRGWGGNQPQHF.

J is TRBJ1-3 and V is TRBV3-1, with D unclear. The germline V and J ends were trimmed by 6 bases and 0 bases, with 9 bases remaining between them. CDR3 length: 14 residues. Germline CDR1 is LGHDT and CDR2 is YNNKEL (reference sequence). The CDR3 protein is CASSDIISGNTIYF. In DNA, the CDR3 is TGTGCCAGCAGTGACATCATCTCTGGAAACACCATATATTTT. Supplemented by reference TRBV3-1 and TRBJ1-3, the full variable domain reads DTAVSQTPKYLVTQMGNDKSIKCEQNLGHDTMYWYKQDSKKFLKIMFSYNNKELIINETVPNRFSPKSPDKAHLNLHINSLELGDSAVYFCASSDIISGNTIYFGEGSWLTVV.

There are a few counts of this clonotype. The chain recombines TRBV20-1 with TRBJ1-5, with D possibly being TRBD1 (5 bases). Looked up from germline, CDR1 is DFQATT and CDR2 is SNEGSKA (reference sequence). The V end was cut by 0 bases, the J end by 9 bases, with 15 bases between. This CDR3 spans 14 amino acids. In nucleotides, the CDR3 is TGCAGTGCTAGAGATCGGCGTGGGACCCGGCCCCAGCATTTT. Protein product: CSARDRRGTRPQHF.

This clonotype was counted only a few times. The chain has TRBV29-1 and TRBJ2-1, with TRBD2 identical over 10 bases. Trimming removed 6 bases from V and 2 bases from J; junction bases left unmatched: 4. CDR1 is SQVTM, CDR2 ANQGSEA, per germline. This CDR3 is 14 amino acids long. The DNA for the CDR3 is TGCAGCGTCGAGCGGGAGGGCCCCTACAATGAGCAGTTCTTC. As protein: CSVEREGPYNEQFF.